The 4 T cell receptor beta chains given below trace back to one sample, sequenced in a study of blood T cell repertoires in COVID-19. The method was immunoSEQ multiplex PCR; TCRdb's version includes in-frame clones alone and lacks a portion of them. The sample has 95,000 to 100,000 clones; 84% are singletons. Source material: peripheral blood. The receptor source for this set is a human donor in a cohort sampled during active COVID-19.

This clone appeared once. This chain links TRBV3-1 (or the pseudogene TRBV3-2) with TRBJ2-1, with 7 bases identical to TRBD2. Per germline, CDR1 LGHDT and CDR2 YNNKEL (reference sequence). The CDR3 runs to 18 residues. J lost 3 bases, V lost 3 bases, and 14 bases had no gene match. The CDR3: CASSQSRVGGSFYNEQFF. The CDR3 bases are TGTGCCAGCAGCCAGTCTAGAGTTGGCGGGAGTTTCTACAATGAGCAGTTCTTC.

The V gene is TRBV6-2 or TRBV6-3, the J gene TRBJ1-1, with TRBD1 identical over 8 bases. This CDR3 is 15 amino acids long. J was trimmed by 1 base and V by 5 bases; bases with no gene match: 6. The germline CDR1 and CDR2 sequences are MNHEY and SVGEGT. The CDR3 nucleotides read TGTGCCAGCAGTCCCCAGGGGGCCTGGAACACTGAAGCTTTCTTT. Translating gives CASSPQGAWNTEAFF.

The chain joins TRBV4-3 to TRBJ1-6; tentatively, D is TRBD1 (6 bases). Germline values: CDR1 LGHNA, CDR2 YSLEER. V was pared by 0 bases and J by 9 bases, with 21 bases between. The CDR3 runs to 18 residues. For the CDR3, the DNA is TGCGCCAGCAGCCAAGATCCGGGACACATCGATCCGGGTTCACCCCTCCACTTT. This encodes CASSQDPGHIDPGSPLHF.

This sequence joins TRBV21-1 and TRBJ2-2; TRBD2 was called by the table and not checked on the DNA. TRBV21-1 is given as a pseudogene. The CDR3 has 17 amino acids. The CDR3 DNA is TGTGCCAGCTTGGCTAGCGGGATGGGGGGAAACACCGGGGAGCTGTTTTTT. This translates into CASLASGMGGNTGELFF.